These 15 T cell receptor beta chains were sequenced from one sample in a study of shared clonotypes between healthy human individuals. Sequencing used immunoSEQ multiplex PCR; TCRdb keeps in-frame clones, though not all of them. The repertoire holds 330,000 or so clones, with roughly 70% as singletons. Source material: memory CD4+ T cells sorted from blood. Described subset: CD45RA-negative fraction. The receptor source for this set is a man aged 25-45 years in good health.

The V call is TRBV20-1, the J call TRBJ2-1, with no clear D. The CDR3 totals 10 residues. V shed 7 bases and J shed 6 bases, with 7 bases lying between them. CDR1 DFQATT and CDR2 SNEGSKA come from the germline V gene (reference sequence). The CDR3 is CSGLSNEQFF. In DNA form, the CDR3 reads TGCAGTGGACTGAGCAATGAGCAGTTCTTC.

The chain employs TRBV5-4 and TRBJ1-1; D is perhaps TRBD1 (6 bases). This CDR3 comprises 13 residues. The germline gives CDR1 SGHNT, CDR2 YYREEE (reference sequence). V dropped 4 bases and J dropped 7 bases, with 14 bases sitting between them. In DNA form, the CDR3 reads TGTGCCAGCAGCCAAGGGGGGGGTCTTGAAGCTTTCTTT. Amino acid sequence: CASSQGGGLEAFF.

The V and J genes are TRBV11-2 and TRBJ2-1, with 7 nucleotides matching TRBD2. This CDR3 is built from 17 residues. The germline gives CDR1 SGHAT, CDR2 FQNNGV. The trim removed 1 base at V and 2 bases at J, leaving 8 bases unmatched. The chain's CDR3 is CASSLGSSAGAYNEQFF. As DNA, the CDR3 is TGTGCCAGCAGCTTAGGATCTAGTGCGGGAGCCTACAATGAGCAGTTCTTC. The full variable domain, in which reference TRBV11-2 and TRBJ2-1 provide the parts outside the CDR3, is EAGVAQSPRYKIIEKRQSVAFWCNPISGHATLYWYQQILGQGPKLLIQFQNNGVVDDSQLPKDRFSAERLKGVDSTLKIQPAKLEDSAVYLCASSLGSSAGAYNEQFFGPGTRLTVL.

The chain combines TRBV19 with TRBJ1-5, with D maybe TRBD1 (6 bases). This CDR3 has 13 residues. Looked up from germline, CDR1 is LNHDA and CDR2 is SQIVND (reference sequence). Trimming cost V 7 bases and J 0 bases, with 7 bases left between them. CDR3 amino acids: CASTTGSNQPQHF. The CDR3 DNA follows: TGTGCCAGTACGACAGGTAGCAATCAGCCCCAGCATTTT.

The chain employs TRBV29-1 and TRBJ2-3; 7 nucleotides align to TRBD1. Germline V gene sequence: CDR1 SQVTM, CDR2 ANQGSEA. The CDR3 consists of 13 residues. J gave up 10 bases and V 3 bases, and 10 bases lay outside the gene matches. DNA for the CDR3: TGCAGCGTTGACGGCCCCAGGGGGACGGCGCAGTATTTT. It encodes CSVDGPRGTAQYF.

V and J are TRBV5-4 and TRBJ2-5; tentatively, D is TRBD1 (6 bases). The V end lost 0 bases, the J end lost 4 bases, and 10 bases lay between the germline ends. The CDR3 length is 14 residues. The germline gives CDR1 SGHNT, CDR2 YYREEE (reference sequence). As DNA, the CDR3 is TGTGCCAGCAGCTTGGAGGGGGTCCGAGAGACCCAGTACTTC. Its protein product is CASSLEGVRETQYF.

This clone appeared many times. This chain joins TRBV2 and TRBJ1-1; the D is unclear. CDR1 is SNHLY, CDR2 FYNNEI, per germline. This CDR3 is built from 11 residues. V was trimmed by 8 bases and J by 6 bases, leaving 10 bases between them. CDR3 sequence: CASSYAAEAFF. The DNA of the CDR3 is TGTGCCAGCTCATACGCTGCTGAAGCTTTCTTT.

This clone was seen just once. Other nucleotide sequences from this sample produce the same CDR3. This sequence joins TRBV6-1 and TRBJ2-3; a possible D gene is TRBD2 (5 bases). Per germline, CDR1 MNHNS and CDR2 SASEGT. V was cut by 5 bases and J by 1 base, with 13 bases left in between. CDR3 size: 15 residues. This chain's CDR3 is CASSKTPGGTDTQYF. In DNA form, the CDR3 reads TGTGCCAGCAGTAAAACCCCCGGGGGCACAGATACGCAGTATTTT.

The V call is TRBV28, the J call TRBJ1-5, with D unresolved. Trimming took 7 bases from V and 3 from J, leaving 10 bases between them. In germline, CDR1 is MDHEN, CDR2 SYDVKM. The CDR3 consists of 13 residues. The CDR3 DNA is TGTGCCAGCACGGGCAGGTTCAATCAGCCCCAGCATTTT. This sequence encodes CASTGRFNQPQHF. The full variable domain, its missing parts supplied by reference TRBV28 and TRBJ1-5, is DVKVTQSSRYLVKRTGEKVFLECVQDMDHENMFWYRQDPGLGLRLIYFSYDVKMKEKGDIPEGYSVSREKKERFSLILESASTNQTSMYLCASTGRFNQPQHFGDGTRLSIL.

V is TRBV29-1 and J is TRBJ2-3, with no clear D. V was shortened by 4 bases and J by 0 bases, with 17 bases between the two germline ends. Germline CDR1 and CDR2: SQVTM and ANQGSEA. The CDR3 covers 16 residues. The CDR3: CSVGGSDTTSTDTQYF. The CDR3 nucleotides are TGCAGCGTTGGGGGTTCAGACACTACTAGCACAGATACGCAGTATTTT.

The chain uses TRBV5-4 and TRBJ2-1; possible D gene TRBD2, 5 bases. This CDR3 is 15 amino acids long. Per germline, CDR1 SGHNT and CDR2 YYREEE (reference sequence). V lost 4 bases and J lost 4, with 15 bases in between. The CDR3 nucleotides are TGTGCCAGCAGCCCGAGCGGTGAGACGTACAATGAGCAGTTCTTC. Translating it yields CASSPSGETYNEQFF.

J is TRBJ2-7 and V is TRBV4-2; D remains unclear. There are 15 residues in the CDR3. Trimming took 0 bases from V and 2 from J, leaving 11 bases between them. Germline V lookup: CDR1 LGHNA, CDR2 YNFKEQ. The CDR3 reads CASSQEATLPYEQYF. The CDR3 bases are TGTGCCAGCAGCCAAGAGGCGACTCTGCCCTACGAGCAGTACTTC.

J is TRBJ2-3 and V is TRBV7-2; D is unresolved. This CDR3 contains 15 residues. The ends were cut back, 3 bases at V and 9 bases at J, with 19 bases in the middle. Germline CDR1 SGHTA, CDR2 FQGNSA. This chain's CDR3 is CASSFNSGPLGTQYF. The CDR3 nucleotides read TGTGCCAGCAGCTTCAACTCCGGACCTCTGGGCACGCAGTATTTT.

J is TRBJ2-6 and V is TRBV27; TRBD2 matches 15 bases. After removal of 5 bases from V and 5 bases from J, the junction contained 10 bases not matched to a gene. CDR1 and CDR2 from the germline V gene are MNHEY and SMNVEV (reference sequence). The CDR3 consists of 19 residues. In nucleotides, the CDR3 is TGTGCCAGCAGTCTTAGGGGACTAGCGGGAGGTTGGAGGGCCAACGTCCTGACTTTC. It is translated as CASSLRGLAGGWRANVLTF.

This clone came up once. The rearrangement uses TRBV4-1 and TRBJ2-1, with D unresolved. V shed 0 bases and J shed 1 base, with 10 bases lying between them. The germline CDR1 and CDR2 sequences are MGHRA and YSYEKL. This CDR3 is built from 16 residues. The CDR3, as DNA: TGCGCCAGCAGCCAAGATCTACAGCGATCCTACAATGAGCAGTTCTTC. Protein product: CASSQDLQRSYNEQFF.